This T cell receptor beta chain is drawn from a study of radiation and T cells in renal cell carcinoma. For the study at large: Nephrectomy followed 15 Gy stereotactic body radiation by 4 weeks.

This clone appeared a single time. The assay was immunoSEQ multiplex PCR, and TCRdb's table has in-frame clones only and misses some. The sample lists about 120,000 clones, about four fifths occurring once. The time point was: blood 2 weeks post-SBRT. The sample's treatment: 15 Gy SBRT to primary tumor, nephrectomy 4 weeks later. Blood was sampled at baseline, 2 weeks and 4 weeks after SBRT. The tumor was a clear cell renal cell carcinoma. CDR3 length: 13 amino acids. With 1 base removed from V and 8 bases from J, the gap between germline ends came to 11 bases. Germline assignment: CDR1 SGHTA and CDR2 FQGNSA.

This receptor was identified in a man aged 50 to 60 with renal cell carcinoma. The chain is built from TRBV7-2 and TRBJ1-2; unclear D gene. Sample: blood, taken from a patient whose treatment included radiotherapy and nephrectomy. CDR3 in DNA: TGTGCCAGCAGCTTAGATTCAGGCTGGGGCTACACCTTC. Protein: CASSLDSGWGYTF.